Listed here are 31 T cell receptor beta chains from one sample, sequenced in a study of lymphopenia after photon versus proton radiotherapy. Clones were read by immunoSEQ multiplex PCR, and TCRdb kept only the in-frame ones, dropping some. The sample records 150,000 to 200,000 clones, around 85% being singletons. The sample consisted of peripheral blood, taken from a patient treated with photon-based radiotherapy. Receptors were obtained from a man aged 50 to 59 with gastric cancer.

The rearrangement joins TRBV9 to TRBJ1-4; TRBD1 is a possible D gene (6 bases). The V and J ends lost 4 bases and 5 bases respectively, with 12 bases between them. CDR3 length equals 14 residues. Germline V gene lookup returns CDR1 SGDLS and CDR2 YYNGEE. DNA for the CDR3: TGTGCCAGCAGCCCCCACAGGGTAAATGAAAAACTGTTTTTT. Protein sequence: CASSPHRVNEKLFF. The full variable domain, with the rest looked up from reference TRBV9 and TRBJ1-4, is DSGVTQTPKHLITATGQRVTLRCSPRSGDLSVYWYQQSLDQGLQFLIQYYNGEERAKGNILERFSAQQFPDLHSELNLSSLELGDSALYFCASSPHRVNEKLFFGSGTQLSVL.

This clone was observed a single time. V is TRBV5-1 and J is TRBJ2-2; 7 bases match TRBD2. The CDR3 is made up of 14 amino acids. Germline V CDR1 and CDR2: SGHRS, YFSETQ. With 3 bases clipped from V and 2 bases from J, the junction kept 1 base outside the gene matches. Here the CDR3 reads CASSSGLNTGELFF. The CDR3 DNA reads TGCGCCAGCAGCTCGGGACTAAACACCGGGGAGCTGTTTTTT.

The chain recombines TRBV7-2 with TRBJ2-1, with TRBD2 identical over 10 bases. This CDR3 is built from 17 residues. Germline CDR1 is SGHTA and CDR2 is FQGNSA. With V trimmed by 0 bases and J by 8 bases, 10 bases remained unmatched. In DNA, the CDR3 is TGTGCCAGCAGCTTAGCGAGGTCGTCTAGCGGGAGTGATGAGCAGTTCTTC. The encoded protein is CASSLARSSSGSDEQFF.

CDR3 residues: CASSSLRGQSSYEQYF. The CDR3 nucleotides are TGTGCCAGCAGTTCTCTCCGGGGACAGAGCTCCTACGAGCAGTACTTC. This chain links TRBV6-5 with TRBJ2-7; 7 bases map to TRBD1. Looked up from germline, CDR1 is MNHEY and CDR2 is SVGAGI. The CDR3 is made up of 16 amino acids. V shed 4 bases and J 0 bases; nucleotides not matched to a gene: 9.

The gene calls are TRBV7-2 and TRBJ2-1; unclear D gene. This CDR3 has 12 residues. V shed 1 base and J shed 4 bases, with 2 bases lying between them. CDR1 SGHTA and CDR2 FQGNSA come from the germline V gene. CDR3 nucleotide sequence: TGTGCCAGCAGCTTAGTTTACAATGAGCAGTTCTTC. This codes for CASSLVYNEQFF.

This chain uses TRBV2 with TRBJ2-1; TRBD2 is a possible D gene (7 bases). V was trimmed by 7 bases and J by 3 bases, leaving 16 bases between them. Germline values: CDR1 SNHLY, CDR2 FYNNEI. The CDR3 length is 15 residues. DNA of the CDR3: TGTGCCAGCACCATAAGAGGGGGGGACTACAATGAGCAGTTCTTC. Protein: CASTIRGGDYNEQFF.

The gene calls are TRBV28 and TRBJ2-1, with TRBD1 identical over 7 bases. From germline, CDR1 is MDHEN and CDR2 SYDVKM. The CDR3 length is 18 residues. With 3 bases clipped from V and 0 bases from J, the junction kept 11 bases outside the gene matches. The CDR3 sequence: CASSFLGRGTASYNEQFF. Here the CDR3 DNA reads TGTGCCAGCAGTTTTTTGGGTAGGGGGACAGCCTCCTACAATGAGCAGTTCTTC.

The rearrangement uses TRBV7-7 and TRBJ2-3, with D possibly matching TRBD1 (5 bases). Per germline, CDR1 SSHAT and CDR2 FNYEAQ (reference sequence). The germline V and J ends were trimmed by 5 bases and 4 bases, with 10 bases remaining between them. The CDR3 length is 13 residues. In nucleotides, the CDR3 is TGTGCCAGCAGCGTAGACAGCCCAGATACGCAGTATTTT. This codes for CASSVDSPDTQYF.

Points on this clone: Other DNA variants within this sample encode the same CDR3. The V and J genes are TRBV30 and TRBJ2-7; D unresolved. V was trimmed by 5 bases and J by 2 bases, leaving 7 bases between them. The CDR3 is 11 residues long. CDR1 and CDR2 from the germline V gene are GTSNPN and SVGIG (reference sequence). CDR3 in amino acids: CAWAGAYEQYF. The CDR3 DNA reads TGTGCCTGGGCCGGCGCCTACGAGCAGTACTTC.

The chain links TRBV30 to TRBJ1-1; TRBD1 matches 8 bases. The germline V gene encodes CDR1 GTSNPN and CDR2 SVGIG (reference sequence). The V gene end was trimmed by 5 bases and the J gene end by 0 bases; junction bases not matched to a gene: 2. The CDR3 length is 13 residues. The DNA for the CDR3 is TGTGCCTGGGACAGGGGTTTGAACACTGAAGCTTTCTTT. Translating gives CAWDRGLNTEAFF.

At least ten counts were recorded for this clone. The chain's CDR3 is CASSELGGGPQETQYF. The CDR3 DNA sequence: TGTGCCAGCAGTGAATTGGGGGGAGGGCCCCAAGAGACCCAGTACTTC. J is TRBJ2-5 and V is TRBV6-1; 7 nucleotides agree with TRBD2. After removal of 2 bases from V and 1 base from J, the junction contained 7 bases not matched to a gene. This CDR3 is built from 16 residues. CDR1 and CDR2 from the germline V gene are MNHNS and SASEGT.

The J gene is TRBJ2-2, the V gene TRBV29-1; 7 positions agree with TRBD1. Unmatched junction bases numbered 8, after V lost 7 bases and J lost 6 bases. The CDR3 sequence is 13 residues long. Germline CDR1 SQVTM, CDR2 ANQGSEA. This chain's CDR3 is CSAGTVGPGELFF. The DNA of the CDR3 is TGCAGCGCCGGGACAGTCGGCCCCGGGGAGCTGTTTTTT.

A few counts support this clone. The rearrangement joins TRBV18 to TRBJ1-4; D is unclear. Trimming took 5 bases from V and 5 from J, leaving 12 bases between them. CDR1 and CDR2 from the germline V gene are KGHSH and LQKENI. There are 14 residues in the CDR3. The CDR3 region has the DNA TGTGCCAGCTCATTCAGTAGAACGAATGAAAAACTGTTTTTT. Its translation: CASSFSRTNEKLFF.

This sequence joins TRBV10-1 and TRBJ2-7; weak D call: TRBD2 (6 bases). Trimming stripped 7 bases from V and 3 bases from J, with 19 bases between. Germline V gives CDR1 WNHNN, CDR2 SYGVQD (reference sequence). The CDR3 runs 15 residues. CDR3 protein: CASTPGTHAFYEQYF. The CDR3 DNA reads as TGCGCCAGCACACCCGGGACTCACGCCTTCTACGAGCAGTACTTC.

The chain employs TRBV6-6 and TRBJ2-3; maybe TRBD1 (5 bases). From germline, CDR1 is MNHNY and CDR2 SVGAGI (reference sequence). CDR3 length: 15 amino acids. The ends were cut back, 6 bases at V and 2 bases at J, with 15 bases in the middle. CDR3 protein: CASSRQGGLTDTQYF. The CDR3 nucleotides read TGTGCCAGCAGCCGCCAGGGTGGGCTCACAGATACGCAGTATTTT.

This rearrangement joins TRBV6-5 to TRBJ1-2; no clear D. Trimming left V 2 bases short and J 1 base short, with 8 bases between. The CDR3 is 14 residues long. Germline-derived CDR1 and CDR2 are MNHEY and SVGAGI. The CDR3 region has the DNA TGTGCCAGCAGTTACGCGGCGGTTAACTATGGCTACACCTTC. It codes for CASSYAAVNYGYTF.

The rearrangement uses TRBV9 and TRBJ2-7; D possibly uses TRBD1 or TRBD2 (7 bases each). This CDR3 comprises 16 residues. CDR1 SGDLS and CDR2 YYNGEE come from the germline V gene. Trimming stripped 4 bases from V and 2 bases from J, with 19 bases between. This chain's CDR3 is CASSRGGDSRAYEQYF. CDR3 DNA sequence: TGTGCCAGCAGCAGAGGGGGGGACAGCAGAGCCTACGAGCAGTACTTC.

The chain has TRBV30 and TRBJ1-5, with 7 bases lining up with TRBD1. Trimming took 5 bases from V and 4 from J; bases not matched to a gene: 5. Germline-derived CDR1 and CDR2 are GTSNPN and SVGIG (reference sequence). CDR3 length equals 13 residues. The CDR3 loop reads CAWAKQGNQPQHF. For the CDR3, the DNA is TGTGCCTGGGCGAAACAGGGGAATCAGCCCCAGCATTTT.

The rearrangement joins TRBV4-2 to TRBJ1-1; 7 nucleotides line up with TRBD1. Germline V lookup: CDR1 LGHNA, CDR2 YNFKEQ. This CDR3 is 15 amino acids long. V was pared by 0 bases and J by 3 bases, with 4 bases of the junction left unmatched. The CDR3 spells CASSQEEGQYTEAFF. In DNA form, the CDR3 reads TGTGCCAGCAGCCAAGAAGAGGGACAGTACACTGAAGCTTTCTTT.

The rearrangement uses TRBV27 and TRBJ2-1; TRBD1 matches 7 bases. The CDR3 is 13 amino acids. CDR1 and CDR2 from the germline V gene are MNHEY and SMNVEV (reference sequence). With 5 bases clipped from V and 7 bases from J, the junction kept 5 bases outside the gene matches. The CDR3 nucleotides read TGTGCCAGCAGTACGACAGGGTGGAATGAGCAGTTCTTC. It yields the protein CASSTTGWNEQFF.

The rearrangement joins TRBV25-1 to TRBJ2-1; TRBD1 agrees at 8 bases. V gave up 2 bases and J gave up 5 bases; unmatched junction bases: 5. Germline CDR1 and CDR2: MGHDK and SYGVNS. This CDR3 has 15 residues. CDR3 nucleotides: TGTGCCAGCAGTGAAGCCCAGGGGGCGGACAATGAGCAGTTCTTC. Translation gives CASSEAQGADNEQFF.

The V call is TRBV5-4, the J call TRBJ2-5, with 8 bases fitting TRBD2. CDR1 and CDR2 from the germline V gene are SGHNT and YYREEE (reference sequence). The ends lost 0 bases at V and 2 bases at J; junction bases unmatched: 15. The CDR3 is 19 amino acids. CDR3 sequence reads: CASSLEGTRGLAGQETQYF. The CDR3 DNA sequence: TGTGCCAGCAGCTTGGAAGGAACCCGAGGGCTAGCGGGTCAAGAGACCCAGTACTTC. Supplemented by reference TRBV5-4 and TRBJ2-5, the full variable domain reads ETGVTQSPTHLIKTRGQQVTLRCSSQSGHNTVSWYQQALGQGPQFIFQYYREEENGRGNFPPRFSGLQFPNYSSELNVNALELDDSALYLCASSLEGTRGLAGQETQYFGPGTRLLVL.

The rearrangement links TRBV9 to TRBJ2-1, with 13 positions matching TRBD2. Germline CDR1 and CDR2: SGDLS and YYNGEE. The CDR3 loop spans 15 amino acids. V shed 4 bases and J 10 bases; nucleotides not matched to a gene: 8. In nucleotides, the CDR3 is TGTGCCAGCAGCTCTGGACTAGCGGGAGAGGGGGAGCAGTTCTTC. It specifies CASSSGLAGEGEQFF.

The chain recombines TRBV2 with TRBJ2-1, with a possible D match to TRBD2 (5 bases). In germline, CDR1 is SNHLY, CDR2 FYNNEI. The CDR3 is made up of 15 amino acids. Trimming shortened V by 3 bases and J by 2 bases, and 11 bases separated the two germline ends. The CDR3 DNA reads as TGTGCCAGCAGTGACCGAGCGGCCCCCTACAATGAGCAGTTCTTC. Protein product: CASSDRAAPYNEQFF.

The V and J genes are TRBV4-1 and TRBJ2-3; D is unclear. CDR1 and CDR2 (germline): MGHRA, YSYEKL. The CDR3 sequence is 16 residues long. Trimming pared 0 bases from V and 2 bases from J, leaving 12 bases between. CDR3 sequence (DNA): TGCGCCAGCAGCCAAGAACCAGCCTCTTCCACAGATACGCAGTATTTT. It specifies CASSQEPASSTDTQYF.

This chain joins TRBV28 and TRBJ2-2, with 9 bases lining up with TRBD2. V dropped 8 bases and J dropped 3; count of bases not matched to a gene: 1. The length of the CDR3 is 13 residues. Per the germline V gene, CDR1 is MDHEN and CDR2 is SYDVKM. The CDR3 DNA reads TGTGCCAGCCGGACTAGCGACACCGGGGAGCTGTTTTTT. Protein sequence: CASRTSDTGELFF.

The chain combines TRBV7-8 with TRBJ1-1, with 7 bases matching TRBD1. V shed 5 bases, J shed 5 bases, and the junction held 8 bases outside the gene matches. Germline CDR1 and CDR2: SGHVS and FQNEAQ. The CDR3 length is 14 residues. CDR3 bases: TGTGCCAGCAGCCCCTGGCAGGGGGTAACTGAAGCTTTCTTT. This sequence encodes CASSPWQGVTEAFF.

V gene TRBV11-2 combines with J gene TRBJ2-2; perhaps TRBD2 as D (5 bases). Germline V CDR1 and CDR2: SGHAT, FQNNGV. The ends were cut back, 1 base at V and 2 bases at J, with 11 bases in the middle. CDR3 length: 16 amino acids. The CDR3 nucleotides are TGTGCCAGCAGCTTAGTCCTAGCAGCAAACACCGGGGAGCTGTTTTTT. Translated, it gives CASSLVLAANTGELFF.

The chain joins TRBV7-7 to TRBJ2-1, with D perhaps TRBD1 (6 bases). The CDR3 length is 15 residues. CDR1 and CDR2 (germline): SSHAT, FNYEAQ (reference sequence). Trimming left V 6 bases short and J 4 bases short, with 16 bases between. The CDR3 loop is CASSPEGDRYNEQFF. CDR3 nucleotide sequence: TGTGCCAGCAGTCCAGAGGGGGATAGGTACAATGAGCAGTTCTTC.

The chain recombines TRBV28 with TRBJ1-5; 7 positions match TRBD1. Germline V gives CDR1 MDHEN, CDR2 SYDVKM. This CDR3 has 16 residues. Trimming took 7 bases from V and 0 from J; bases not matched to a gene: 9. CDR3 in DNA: TGTGCCAGCACAAAATGGGGACAGCTTAGCAATCAGCCCCAGCATTTT. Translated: CASTKWGQLSNQPQHF.

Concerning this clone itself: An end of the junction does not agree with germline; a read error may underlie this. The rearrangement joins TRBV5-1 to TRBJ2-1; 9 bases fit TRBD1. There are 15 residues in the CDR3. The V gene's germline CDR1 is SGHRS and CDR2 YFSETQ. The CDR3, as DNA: TGCGCCAGCAGCTTGTACCCGGGACAGGGCAATCAGCAGTTCTTC. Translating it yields CASSLYPGQGNQQFF.